The rows below give T cell receptor beta chains drawn from one sample of a study of a mutant IDH1 vaccine in newly diagnosed glioma. Only in-frame clones appear in the TCRdb table, and some are missing; sequencing was by immunoSEQ multiplex PCR. The sample yields 20,000 to 25,000 clones, about 70% seen once. Their antigen targets remain unknown. The material was peripheral blood mononuclear cells (PBMCs), obtained from a glioma patient whose treatment included an IDH1 peptide vaccine. The source of these receptors is a man between 18 and 29 years old with glioma. Some clones in this sample may be carry-over from other donors' samples. The CDR3 runs from the conserved cysteine through the conserved F or W.

V gene	J gene	CDR3 protein
TRBV7-7	TRBJ1-1	CASSRFQENTEAFF
TRBV7-6	TRBJ1-1	CASSLGSVNTEAFF
TRBV10-3	TRBJ2-1	CAIGEASSYNEQFF
TRBV6-6	TRBJ1-1	CASSYSRTANTEAFF
TRBV28	TRBJ1-4	CASSSLGAGEEKLFF
TRBV5-6	TRBJ1-1	CASTPGQNTEAFF
TRBV7-2	TRBJ2-7	CASSQGQGFAYEQYF
TRBV19	TRBJ1-5	CASSIWTGPLRPQHF
TRBV7-6	TRBJ1-1	CASSLDRNTEAFF
TRBV19	TRBJ2-2	CASSIYGRTVAGELFF
TRBV19	TRBJ1-1	CASTDLRRGNTEAFF
TRBV5-6	TRBJ2-5	CASSLGLAGVIETQYF
TRBV5-6	TRBJ1-1	CASSLGVMNTEAFF
TRBV4-2	TRBJ2-2	CASSQEGQGMDTGELFF
TRBV5-1	TRBJ2-3	CASSSSSGTGSRVTQYF
TRBV19	TRBJ1-6	CASSIAEGGNSPLHF
TRBV5-1	TRBJ2-3	CASSLLTSGSYTDTQYF
TRBV5-4	TRBJ2-7	CASSPTVGEQYF
TRBV7-9	TRBJ2-7	CASSSLAGMNEQYF
TRBV6-5	TRBJ2-7	CASSYRIRRYEQYF
TRBV30	TRBJ2-2	CAWSGSDTGELFF
TRBV18	TRBJ1-3	CATLELSSGNTIYF
TRBV2	TRBJ1-2	CASSGEGAGNGYTF
TRBV11-2	TRBJ2-4	CASSLVAGGVELAKNIQYF
TRBV29-1	TRBJ2-5	CSVTRETQYF
TRBV6-1	TRBJ2-2	CASRLQGSEEELFF
TRBV4-1	TRBJ2-7	CASSQDHRNAVYEQYF
TRBV6-1	TRBJ1-3	CASSEKWKQLNTIYF
TRBV10-3	TRBJ1-5	CATADGGAGNQPQHF
TRBV5-1	TRBJ1-2	CASSLTGTGGYTF
TRBV7-2	TRBJ2-2	CASSLSGSVELFF
TRBV27	TRBJ1-6	CASRLDRYNSPLHF
TRBV9	TRBJ2-7	CASSPRAGGPYEQYF
TRBV2	TRBJ1-4	CASSADRGDEKLFF
TRBV5-1	TRBJ2-6	CASSPTRSGANVLTF
TRBV5-1	TRBJ2-2	CASSAIAGNTGELFF
TRBV27	TRBJ2-3	CASSWTGRDTQYF
TRBV12-5	TRBJ1-1	CASGFGEGRGNTEAFF
TRBV9	TRBJ2-7	CASSGQGAYEQYF
TRBV19	TRBJ1-1	CASTVPREGKQAFF
TRBV6-6	TRBJ2-7	CASNQPGQGKYEQYF
TRBV5-6	TRBJ2-7	CASSLGRAGDLYEQYF
TRBV6-1	TRBJ2-1	CASRPGPFDEQFF
TRBV30	TRBJ2-1	CAWDGSSYNEQFF
TRBV6-1	TRBJ2-7	CASSRDFPVGEQYF